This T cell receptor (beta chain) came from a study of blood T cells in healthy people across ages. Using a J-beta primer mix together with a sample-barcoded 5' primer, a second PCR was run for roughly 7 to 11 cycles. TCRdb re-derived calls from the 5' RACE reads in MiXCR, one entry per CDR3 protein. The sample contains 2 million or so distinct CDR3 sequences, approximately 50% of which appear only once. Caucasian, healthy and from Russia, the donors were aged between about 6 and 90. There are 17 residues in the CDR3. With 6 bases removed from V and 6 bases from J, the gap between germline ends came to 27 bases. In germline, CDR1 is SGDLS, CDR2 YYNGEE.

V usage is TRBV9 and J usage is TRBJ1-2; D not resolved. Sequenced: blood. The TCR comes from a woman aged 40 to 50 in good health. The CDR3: CASKKVCRQRYYNGYTF. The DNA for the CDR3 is TGTGCCAGCAAAAAAGTGTGTCGGCAGCGTTATTATAATGGCTACACCTTC.